This T cell receptor beta chain was documented in a study of Graves' ophthalmopathy and Graves' hyperthyroidism. This clonotype was recorded at least ten times. As the template, RNA transcripts were used to amplify TCR beta CDR3 regions. First-round RT-PCR employed HTBI primers, with a second-round multiplex PCR after it. TCRdb reprocessed the multiplex PCR reads via MiXCR and lists one record per CDR3 protein. The sample records 400,000 to 450,000 distinct CDR3 sequences, about 21% being singletons. The CDR3 runs to 15 residues. Trimming removed 3 bases from V and 1 base from J, with 10 bases in between. Germline-derived CDR1 and CDR2 are SGHTA and FQGNSA.

Sequencing was carried out using peripheral blood. The chain employs TRBV7-2 and TRBJ2-4; no firm D call. This sequence was found in a woman younger than 30 with stable Graves' hyperthyroidism. The CDR3 loop reads CASSFIRIAKNIQYF. The CDR3 DNA reads TGTGCCAGCAGCTTTATAAGGATCGCCAAAAACATTCAGTACTTC.